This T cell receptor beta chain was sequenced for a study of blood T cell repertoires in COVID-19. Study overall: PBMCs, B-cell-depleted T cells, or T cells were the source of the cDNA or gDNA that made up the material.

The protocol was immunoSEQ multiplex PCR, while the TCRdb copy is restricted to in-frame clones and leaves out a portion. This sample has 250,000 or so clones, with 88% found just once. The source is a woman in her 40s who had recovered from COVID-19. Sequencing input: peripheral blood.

The CDR3 nucleotides read TGTGCCAGTAGTGCCCGGACAGGGCCCTCTGGAAACACCATATATTTT. This gives the protein CASSARTGPSGNTIYF. The chain recombines TRBV19 with TRBJ1-3; 8 bases line up with TRBD1. V dropped 5 bases and J dropped 0; count of bases not matched to a gene: 6. From germline, CDR1 is LNHDA and CDR2 SQIVND (reference sequence). The CDR3 sequence is 16 residues long.